The sequence of this T cell receptor (beta chain) was determined in a study of CD8 T cells in Susac syndrome. Germline CDR1 and CDR2: LNHNV and YYDKDF (reference sequence). This CDR3 spans 15 amino acids. Deletions cut 5 bases from V and 6 bases from J, with 17 bases between. cDNA came from approximately 0.5 to 1 ug RNA primed by random hexamers. MiXCR was run by TCRdb on the immunoSEQ multiplex PCR reads, yielding one entry per CDR3 protein. The table records about 52,000 distinct CDR3 sequences, about 92% of them present only once. This sequence originates from a human donor with multiple sclerosis. The chain carries TRBV15 and TRBJ2-1; possibly TRBD2 for D (5 bases). The sample consisted of CD8+ T cells from PBMCs. Here the CDR3 reads CATSSKPLAGNEQFF. The CDR3 DNA sequence: TGTGCCACCAGCTCCAAACCCCTAGCAGGCAATGAGCAGTTCTTC.